The 10 T cell receptor beta chains given below trace back to one sample, sequenced in a study of cytomegalovirus exposure and HLA in healthy donors. The table came from immunoSEQ multiplex PCR; TCRdb's copy has only in-frame clones and leaves some out. The table shows about 73,000 clones, with 85% to 90% occurring only once. The sequenced material came from PBMCs. All receptors come from a woman between 18 and 30 years old in good health and CMV-seropositive.

V usage is TRBV7-8 and J usage is TRBJ2-5; 7 positions match TRBD1. The CDR3 has 16 residues. The junction had 7 bases not matched to a gene; V was cut back by 1 base and J by 2 bases. The germline V gene encodes CDR1 SGHVS and CDR2 FQNEAQ. The CDR3 here is CASSLGFGDSQETQYF. CDR3 in DNA: TGTGCCAGCAGCTTAGGATTCGGGGACAGTCAAGAGACCCAGTACTTC.

The chain combines TRBV7-2 with TRBJ1-5; tentative D call: TRBD1 (5 bases). V lost 5 bases, J lost 5 bases, and 16 bases lay in between. Germline CDR1 SGHTA, CDR2 FQGNSA. The CDR3 is 15 amino acids. CDR3 residues: CASSQSREGHQPQHF. Written as DNA, the CDR3 is TGTGCCAGCAGCCAATCGCGGGAGGGGCATCAGCCCCAGCATTTT.

The V and J genes are TRBV19 and TRBJ2-1; D remains unclear. Trimming removed 2 bases from V and 1 base from J, with 3 bases in between. The CDR3 is 13 residues long. CDR1 is LNHDA, CDR2 SQIVND, per germline (reference sequence). The chain's CDR3 is CASSISSYNEQFF. The CDR3 region has the DNA TGTGCCAGTAGTATATCGTCCTACAATGAGCAGTTCTTC.

This chain links TRBV9 with TRBJ1-2, with 7 nucleotides matching TRBD1. Germline-derived CDR1 and CDR2 are SGDLS and YYNGEE. V was clipped by 4 bases and J by 4 bases; unmatched bases: 13. The CDR3 extends over 16 amino acids. CDR3 DNA: TGTGCCAGCAGCCCATCAGTCGGGGGACAGTCCTATGGCTACACCTTC. Residues: CASSPSVGGQSYGYTF.

This chain connects TRBV19 to TRBJ1-5, with 8 bases lining up with TRBD1. This CDR3 spans 14 amino acids. Germline values: CDR1 LNHDA, CDR2 SQIVND (reference sequence). The ends lost 4 bases at V and 5 bases at J; junction bases unmatched: 4. The CDR3, as DNA: TGTGCCAGTAGTACAGGGGGCAGATATCAGCCCCAGCATTTT. As protein: CASSTGGRYQPQHF.

The CDR3 nucleotides are TGTGCCAGGACCGGGACAGGGAGCACAGATACGCAGTATTTT. Its protein product is CARTGTGSTDTQYF. The chain is built from TRBV2 and TRBJ2-3; 9 bases are a match to TRBD1. V shed 9 bases and J 0 bases; nucleotides not matched to a gene: 4. Germline V gene data show CDR1 as SNHLY and CDR2 as FYNNEI. There are 14 residues in the CDR3.

This clone was detected only once. The rearrangement joins TRBV29-1 to TRBJ1-1, with D perhaps TRBD1 (5 bases). V was cut by 1 base and J by 3 bases, with 12 bases left in between. CDR3 length: 14 amino acids. Looked up from germline, CDR1 is SQVTM and CDR2 is ANQGSEA. CDR3: CSVEAPGGYTEAFF. The CDR3 nucleotides read TGCAGCGTTGAAGCCCCTGGGGGGTACACTGAAGCTTTCTTT.

The chain employs TRBV30 and TRBJ1-6; 8 positions match TRBD1. Germline assignment: CDR1 GTSNPN and CDR2 SVGIG (reference sequence). The CDR3 is made up of 15 amino acids. Germline trimming cut 0 bases from V and 9 bases from J; bases unmatched to any gene: 7. CDR3 sequence reads: CAWSVLVRGLSPLHF. In nucleotides, the CDR3 is TGTGCCTGGAGTGTACTTGTCAGGGGGCTTTCACCCCTCCACTTT.

V usage is TRBV18 and J usage is TRBJ2-7, with TRBD2 matching 12 bases. This CDR3 spans 15 amino acids. Germline V CDR1 and CDR2: KGHSH, LQKENI. After removal of 3 bases from V and 6 bases from J, the junction contained 6 bases not matched to a gene. CDR3 region: CASSPPGLAGLEQYF. CDR3 nucleotides: TGTGCCAGCTCACCCCCGGGACTAGCGGGTCTCGAGCAGTACTTC.

This clone came up once. This chain connects TRBV13 to TRBJ2-1, with TRBD2 matching over 9 bases. In germline, CDR1 is PRHDT, CDR2 FYEKMQ (reference sequence). The length of the CDR3 is 17 residues. V shed 3 bases and J 7 bases; nucleotides not matched to a gene: 13. The CDR3 DNA follows: TGTGCCAGCAGCTTCAGCACGGCGGGGGGGCCGGGAAATGAGCAGTTCTTC. It specifies CASSFSTAGGPGNEQFF. Complete variable domain (other parts from reference TRBV13 and TRBJ2-1): AAGVIQSPRHLIKEKRETATLKCYPIPRHDTVYWYQQGPGQDPQFLISFYEKMQSDKGSIPDRFSAQQFSDYHSELNMSSLELGDSALYFCASSFSTAGGPGNEQFFGPGTRLTVL.